These T cell receptor beta chains were read from a single sample in a study of shared clonotypes between healthy human individuals. Clones were read by immunoSEQ multiplex PCR, and TCRdb kept only the in-frame ones, dropping some. The data hold about 2.3 million clones, with 85% to 95% observed a single time. The source material was naive CD4+ T cells from PBMCs. These receptors all stem from a man between 18 and 35 years old in good health. Some clones in this sample may be carry-over from other donors' samples. Both conserved end residues are part of each CDR3. The D gene is left open where the match is weak. Where a row states a size, it is once, few, many or the class of an expanded clone; other rows omit it.

abundance | d_gene | j_gene | v_gene | CDR3aa | CDR3nt
once | - | TRBJ1-3 | TRBV7-9 | CASSLNPYLSGNTIYF | TGTGCCAGCAGCCTCAATCCATATCTCTCTGGAAACACCATATATTTT
- | TRBD1 | TRBJ1-2 | TRBV28 | CASSSAPGQAAFNGYTF | TGTGCCAGCAGTTCAGCCCCGGGACAGGCAGCCTTCAATGGCTACACCTTC
- | - | TRBJ1-2 | TRBV7-6 | CASSPGTAADLGYGYTF | TGTGCCAGCAGCCCTGGGACGGCCGCCGACCTGGGCTATGGCTACACCTTC
- | - | TRBJ2-3 | TRBV21-1 | CASSKSGHGHTQYF | TGTGCCAGCAGCAAAAGTGGTCACGGCCATACGCAGTATTTT
- | - | TRBJ2-1 | TRBV15 | CATSRDRDYNEQFF | TGTGCCACCAGCAGGGACAGAGATTACAATGAGCAGTTCTTC
- | - | TRBJ1-2 | TRBV6-6 | CASSYAQASNYGYTF | TGTGCCAGCAGTTACGCCCAGGCATCTAACTATGGCTACACCTTC
- | - | TRBJ1-2 | TRBV2 | CASTEAGYTF | TGTGCCAGCACGGAGGCTGGCTACACCTTC
- | TRBD2 | TRBJ2-1 | TRBV9 | CASSASGTSEGEQFF | TGTGCCAGCAGCGCCTCCGGGACTAGCGAAGGTGAGCAGTTCTTC
- | - | TRBJ1-1 | TRBV5-1 | CASSRTDNTEAFF | TGCGCCAGCAGCCGGACGGATAACACTGAAGCTTTCTTT
- | TRBD2 | TRBJ2-2 | TRBV10-1 | CASGQRETTGELFF | TGCGCCTCGGGCCAGCGGGAGACCACCGGGGAGCTGTTTTTT
- | - | TRBJ1-4 | TRBV7-9 | CASSLGGFNEKLFF | TGTGCCAGCAGCTTAGGGGGGTTTAATGAAAAACTGTTTTTT
- | - | TRBJ2-7 | TRBV6-5 | CASSYSAGSSYEQYF | TGTGCCAGCAGTTACTCGGCAGGGAGCTCCTACGAGCAGTACTTC
- | - | TRBJ2-7 | TRBV28 | CASSLDRSHEQYF | TGTGCCAGCAGCCTTGACAGGTCCCACGAGCAGTACTTC
- | - | TRBJ1-2 | TRBV4-3 | CASSQQGSTLDYTF | TGCGCCAGCAGCCAACAGGGGTCTACCCTTGACTACACCTTC
- | TRBD1 | TRBJ2-7 | TRBV19 | CASSFGTGASYEQYF | TGTGCCAGTAGTTTCGGGACAGGGGCCTCCTACGAGCAGTACTTC
- | - | TRBJ2-5 | TRBV28 | CASSLAETQYF | TGTGCCAGCAGTTTAGCAGAGACCCAGTACTTC
- | - | TRBJ1-4 | TRBV9 | CASRPYTATNEKLFF | TGTGCCAGCAGACCGTACACCGCAACTAATGAAAAACTGTTTTTT